Detailed here is one T cell receptor beta chain. Per the germline V gene, CDR1 is MDHEN and CDR2 is SYDVKM. V was pared by 2 bases and J by 2 bases, with 3 bases between. The CDR3 has 12 amino acids. This specimen belongs to a study of blood T cells in healthy people across ages. Alongside a J-beta primer mix, a sample-barcoded 5' primer served in a second PCR lasting about 7 to 12 cycles. TCRdb reprocessed the 5' RACE reads with MiXCR, giving one entry per CDR3 protein. The repertoire includes about 1,800,000 distinct CDR3 sequences, approximately 30% of them detected once, and 6.5% to 8.5% sits in the top ten.

The chain uses TRBV28 and TRBJ1-2; D is unclear. The sample was blood. The source is a woman aged 25 to 39 in good health. The CDR3 sequence is CASSLNNYGYTF. The CDR3 DNA reads as TGTGCCAGCAGTTTAAACAACTATGGCTACACCTTC.